This paragraph covers one T cell receptor (beta chain) sequence. For the second PCR, which ran for about 6 to 11 cycles, a sample-barcoded 5' primer and a J-beta primer mix were used. A 12-random-nucleotide template-switch adaptor tagged each cDNA molecule. Each CDR3 protein is one row after TCRdb ran MiXCR on the 5' RACE reads. The data show hundreds of thousands of distinct CDR3 sequences, around 38% seen once. This specimen comes from a study of blood T cells in healthy people across ages. Per germline, CDR1 SGHNT and CDR2 YYREEE (reference sequence). This CDR3 comprises 16 residues. V was pared by 4 bases and J by 1 base, with 7 bases of the junction left unmatched.

The source is an elderly man in good health. V and J are TRBV5-4 and TRBJ2-1; 8 bases are shared with TRBD1. The specimen was blood. In nucleotides, the CDR3 is TGTGCCAGCAGCCTGCGGACAGGGCCTTCCTACAATGAGCAGTTCTTC. Translated: CASSLRTGPSYNEQFF.